The 27 T cell receptor beta chains below come from one sample, sequenced in a study of CD8 T cells in Susac syndrome. An amount of RNA that ranged from about 0.45 to 1 ug was reverse transcribed with random hexamers. TCRdb analysed the immunoSEQ multiplex PCR reads with MiXCR anew, one entry per CDR3 protein. This sample yields tens of thousands of distinct CDR3 sequences, of which 95% to 96% are seen a single time; approximately 0.41% belongs to the top ten. Sample: CD8+ T cells from PBMCs. The receptors shown here come from a human donor with Susac syndrome.

This chain joins TRBV5-1 and TRBJ2-5; D may correspond to TRBD1 or TRBD2 (6 bases each). The CDR3 consists of 15 residues. Trimming stripped 2 bases from V and 5 bases from J, with 16 bases between. Germline-derived CDR1 and CDR2 are SGHRS and YFSETQ. CDR3 DNA: TGCGCCAGCAGCTTATCGGGGGCACAGCAGGAGACCCAGTACTTC. Amino acid sequence: CASSLSGAQQETQYF.

This chain connects TRBV4-1 to TRBJ1-5; D gene unclear. The CDR3 spans 14 residues. V lost 0 bases and J lost 5, with 8 bases in between. In germline, CDR1 is MGHRA, CDR2 YSYEKL. CDR3 nucleotide sequence: TGCGCCAGCAGCCAAGAGGGAGCCGATCAGCCCCAGCATTTT. Protein sequence: CASSQEGADQPQHF.

J is TRBJ1-2 and V is TRBV5-1; possibly TRBD1 for D (5 bases). Deletions cut 1 base from V and 7 bases from J, with 11 bases between. Germline CDR1 is SGHRS and CDR2 is YFSETQ. The CDR3 is 13 amino acids. The CDR3 region is CASSLTGGRGYTF. CDR3 bases: TGCGCCAGCAGCTTGACAGGTGGCCGTGGCTACACCTTC.

This sequence joins TRBV9 and TRBJ2-7, with 7 bases aligning to TRBD1. J gave up 3 bases and V 3 bases, and 3 bases lay outside the gene matches. Germline V gives CDR1 SGDLS, CDR2 YYNGEE. This CDR3 region has 13 residues. The CDR3 spells CASSGGTDYEQYF. In DNA, the CDR3 is TGTGCCAGCAGCGGTGGGACAGACTACGAGCAGTACTTC.

This sequence joins TRBV5-1 and TRBJ2-7; 9 bases map to TRBD1. The CDR3 length is 13 residues. Unmatched junction bases numbered 7, after V lost 6 bases and J lost 6 bases. Germline V gene lookup returns CDR1 SGHRS and CDR2 YFSETQ. The CDR3 loop reads CASKGQGSSEQYF. CDR3 nucleotide sequence: TGCGCCAGCAAGGGACAGGGCAGCTCCGAGCAGTACTTC.

The chain employs TRBV6-2 or TRBV6-3 and TRBJ1-5; 9 bases match TRBD1. Losses at the gene ends were 1 base for V and 7 bases for J; bases not matched to a gene: 2. This CDR3 has 14 residues. Germline V gene data show CDR1 as MNHEY and CDR2 as SVGEGT. The CDR3 DNA reads as TGTGCCAGCAGTTACTGGGACAGGGACCAGCCCCAGCATTTT. Translation: CASSYWDRDQPQHF.

The J gene is TRBJ2-5, the V gene TRBV20-1, with a tentative D call TRBD1 (7 bases). Germline values: CDR1 DFQATT, CDR2 SNEGSKA (reference sequence). The V and J ends lost 0 bases and 5 bases respectively, with 28 bases between them. This CDR3 has 19 amino acids. The CDR3 loop is CSAREGPVGGQGGWETQYF. CDR3 in DNA: TGCAGTGCTAGAGAAGGGCCCGTAGGGGGCCAGGGGGGCTGGGAGACCCAGTACTTC.

The V call is TRBV29-1, the J call TRBJ1-2, with D hard to call. V gave up 2 bases and J gave up 0 bases, with 10 bases separating them. This CDR3 has 14 residues. Per the germline V gene, CDR1 is SQVTM and CDR2 is ANQGSEA. CDR3 region: CSVEKPEANYGYTF. The CDR3 region has the DNA TGCAGCGTTGAAAAACCCGAAGCTAACTATGGCTACACCTTC.

This chain links TRBV13 with TRBJ2-3, with unresolved D. Between the trimmed V and J ends, which lost 5 bases and 14 bases, there was a span of 20 bases. The germline CDR1 and CDR2 sequences are PRHDT and FYEKMQ (reference sequence). The CDR3 covers 13 residues. The CDR3 loop reads CASSTLTDGVMYF. The CDR3 DNA reads TGTGCCAGCAGCACCCTGACCGACGGAGTCATGTATTTT.

This chain connects TRBV19 to TRBJ2-7; 8 bases match TRBD1. Germline lookup yields CDR1 LNHDA and CDR2 SQIVND (reference sequence). The CDR3 loop spans 15 amino acids. J gave up 4 bases and V 5 bases, and 10 bases lay outside the gene matches. This chain's CDR3 is CASSASTGVVYEQYF. The CDR3 nucleotides read TGTGCCAGTAGTGCGTCGACAGGGGTCGTATACGAGCAGTACTTC.

The genes are TRBV6-5 and TRBJ2-5; D not certain. This CDR3 region has 15 residues. The V end lost 0 bases, the J end lost 4 bases, and 12 bases lay between the germline ends. Germline V gives CDR1 MNHEY, CDR2 SVGAGI. In DNA, the CDR3 is TGTGCCAGCAGTTACTCGAGGCTAGACCCAGAGACCCAGTACTTC. Translated, it gives CASSYSRLDPETQYF.

The chain carries TRBV20-1 and TRBJ1-6; D not resolved. Germline lookup yields CDR1 DFQATT and CDR2 SNEGSKA (reference sequence). CDR3 length equals 12 residues. Between the trimmed V and J ends, which lost 0 bases and 7 bases, there was a span of 4 bases. The DNA for the CDR3 is TGCAGTGCTAGAGATTGGAATTCACCCCTCCACTTT. Translating it yields CSARDWNSPLHF.

The chain recombines TRBV20-1 with TRBJ2-7; 9 positions match TRBD2. This CDR3 comprises 13 residues. Germline V lookup: CDR1 DFQATT, CDR2 SNEGSKA (reference sequence). CDR3 in DNA: TGCAGCTGGAGAGCGGGAGGCGGCTACGAGCAGTACTTC. Amino acid sequence: CSWRAGGGYEQYF.

V and J are TRBV20-1 and TRBJ1-2; D is unresolved. The CDR3 has 11 amino acids. V was clipped by 6 bases and J by 6 bases, with 11 bases between them. In germline, CDR1 is DFQATT, CDR2 SNEGSKA (reference sequence). The CDR3 nucleotides are TGCAGTGCCCGACTGGGTAATGGCTACACCTTC. Translation gives CSARLGNGYTF.

This chain uses TRBV27 with TRBJ2-5; 9 nucleotides line up with TRBD2. Looked up from germline, CDR1 is MNHEY and CDR2 is SMNVEV (reference sequence). J was trimmed by 5 bases and V by 2 bases; bases with no gene match: 9. The CDR3 length is 16 residues. For the CDR3, the DNA is TGTGCCAGCAGTTTAGTTCGAGCGGGGGGAGGCGAGACCCAGTACTTC. Translated, it gives CASSLVRAGGGETQYF.

This clonotype has a handful of counts. This chain links TRBV6-4 with TRBJ2-1, with 13 bases lining up with TRBD2. This CDR3 spans 14 amino acids. Germline-derived CDR1 and CDR2 are MRHNA and SNTAGT. With V trimmed by 5 bases and J by 6 bases, 1 base remained unmatched. CDR3 in amino acids: CASSTSGGANEQFF. CDR3 nucleotides: TGTGCCAGCAGTACTAGCGGGGGGGCCAATGAGCAGTTCTTC.

V and J are TRBV24-1 and TRBJ2-2; D is unclear. The CDR3 sequence is 12 residues long. Per the germline V gene, CDR1 is KGHDR and CDR2 is SFDVKD. Trimming took 0 bases from V and 6 from J, leaving 1 base between them. The CDR3 nucleotides are TGTGCCACCAGTGATTTGCCCGGGGAGCTGTTTTTT. It is translated as CATSDLPGELFF.

V usage is TRBV9 and J usage is TRBJ1-2, with D tentatively TRBD1 (5 bases). V gave up 4 bases and J gave up 4 bases, with 8 bases separating them. Germline V lookup: CDR1 SGDLS, CDR2 YYNGEE. This CDR3 comprises 12 residues. The chain's CDR3 is CASSRGLYGYTF. The CDR3, as DNA: TGTGCCAGCAGCAGGGGTCTCTATGGCTACACCTTC.

This chain joins TRBV27 and TRBJ1-1, with D possibly TRBD1 on 5 matching bases. This CDR3 contains 12 residues. V shed 8 bases and J shed 5 bases, with 12 bases lying between them. CDR1 and CDR2 from the germline V gene are MNHEY and SMNVEV (reference sequence). CDR3 sequence reads: CASGPGGTEAFF. The DNA of the CDR3 is TGTGCCAGCGGACCGGGGGGGACTGAAGCTTTCTTT.

The chain has TRBV7-9 and TRBJ1-2; D gene uncertain. Germline assignment: CDR1 SEHNR and CDR2 FQNEAQ (reference sequence). V lost 4 bases and J 4 bases, leaving 13 bases between the germline ends. The CDR3 covers 14 residues. The CDR3, as DNA: TGTGCCAGCAGCTCCTCCCTCGTTCGCTATGGCTACACCTTC. It is translated as CASSSSLVRYGYTF. The variable domain in full, completed from reference TRBV7-9 and TRBJ1-2, reads DTGVSQNPRHKITKRGQNVTFRCDPISEHNRLYWYRQTLGQGPEFLTYFQNEAQLEKSRLLSDRFSAERPKGSFSTLEIQRTEQGDSAMYLCASSSSLVRYGYTFGSGTRLTVV.

The chain is built from TRBV28 and TRBJ2-5; 10 nucleotides agree with TRBD1. The CDR3 contains 15 residues. CDR1 MDHEN and CDR2 SYDVKM come from the germline V gene. V was pared by 6 bases and J by 4 bases, with 8 bases of the junction left unmatched. DNA of the CDR3: TGTGCCAGCAGCCCGGGACAGGGGATGAGAGAGACCCAGTACTTC. The encoded protein is CASSPGQGMRETQYF.

The chain uses TRBV3-1 and TRBJ1-3; D is possibly TRBD1 (5 bases). The germline CDR1 and CDR2 sequences are LGHDT and YNNKEL (reference sequence). The CDR3 covers 15 residues. The V gene lost 0 bases and the J gene lost 0 bases, with 6 bases spanning the gap. CDR3: CASSQDGGSGNTIYF. Here the CDR3 DNA reads TGTGCCAGCAGCCAAGATGGGGGCTCTGGAAACACCATATATTTT.

The chain combines TRBV7-2 with TRBJ2-7; no firm D call. Germline V lookup: CDR1 SGHTA, CDR2 FQGNSA. V lost 7 bases and J 6 bases, leaving 10 bases between the germline ends. This CDR3 is 11 amino acids long. The CDR3 coding sequence is TGTGCCAGCAATACCCTGGCCGAGCAGTACGTC. As protein: CASNTLAEQYV.

CDR3 coding DNA: TGTGCCAGCAGCGTAGGGACTCCGGGACAGGGGGCCTACGAGCAGTACTTC. Its protein is CASSVGTPGQGAYEQYF. The genes are TRBV9 and TRBJ2-7; 11 nucleotides line up with TRBD1. This CDR3 has 17 residues. Germline CDR1 is SGDLS and CDR2 is YYNGEE. V shed 0 bases, J shed 2 bases, and the junction held 7 bases outside the gene matches.

The chain's CDR3 is CASRAGAEQYF. As DNA, the CDR3 is TGTGCCAGTCGGGCGGGAGCCGAGCAGTACTTC. The rearrangement links TRBV14 to TRBJ2-7; 7 bases are shared with TRBD2. Trimming took 9 bases from V and 6 from J; bases not matched to a gene: 5. The CDR3 is 11 residues long. Germline CDR1 is SGHDN and CDR2 is FVKESK.

The chain has TRBV29-1 and TRBJ1-3, with D perhaps matching TRBD1 (5 bases). Trimming stripped 1 base from V and 3 bases from J, with 13 bases between. The V gene's germline CDR1 is SQVTM and CDR2 ANQGSEA. The CDR3 covers 15 residues. This CDR3 reads CSVEGDAAGGNTIYF. DNA of the CDR3: TGCAGCGTTGAAGGGGACGCCGCAGGTGGAAACACCATATATTTT.

The V and J genes are TRBV9 and TRBJ2-2; 10 bases line up with TRBD1. The CDR3 contains 14 residues. In germline, CDR1 is SGDLS, CDR2 YYNGEE. J was trimmed by 6 bases and V by 5 bases; bases with no gene match: 4. DNA for the CDR3: TGTGCCAGCAGTGTGACAGGGGGCTCCGGGGAGCTGTTTTTT. Translating it yields CASSVTGGSGELFF.